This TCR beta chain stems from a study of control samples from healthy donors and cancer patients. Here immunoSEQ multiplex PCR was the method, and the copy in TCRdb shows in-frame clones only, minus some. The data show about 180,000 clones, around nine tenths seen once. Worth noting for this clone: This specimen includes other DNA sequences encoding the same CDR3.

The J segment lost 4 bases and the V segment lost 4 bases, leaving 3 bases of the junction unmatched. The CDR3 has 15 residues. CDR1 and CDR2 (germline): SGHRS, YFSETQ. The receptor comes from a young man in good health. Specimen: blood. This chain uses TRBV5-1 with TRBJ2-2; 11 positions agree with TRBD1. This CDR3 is CASSPGTGGTGELFF. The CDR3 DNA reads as TGCGCCAGCAGCCCCGGGACAGGGGGCACCGGGGAGCTGTTTTTT. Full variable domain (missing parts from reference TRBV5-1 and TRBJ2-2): KAGVTQTPRYLIKTRGQQVTLSCSPISGHRSVSWYQQTPGQGLQFLFEYFSETQRNKGNFPGRFSGRQFSNSRSEMNVSTLELGDSALYLCASSPGTGGTGELFFGEGSRLTVL.